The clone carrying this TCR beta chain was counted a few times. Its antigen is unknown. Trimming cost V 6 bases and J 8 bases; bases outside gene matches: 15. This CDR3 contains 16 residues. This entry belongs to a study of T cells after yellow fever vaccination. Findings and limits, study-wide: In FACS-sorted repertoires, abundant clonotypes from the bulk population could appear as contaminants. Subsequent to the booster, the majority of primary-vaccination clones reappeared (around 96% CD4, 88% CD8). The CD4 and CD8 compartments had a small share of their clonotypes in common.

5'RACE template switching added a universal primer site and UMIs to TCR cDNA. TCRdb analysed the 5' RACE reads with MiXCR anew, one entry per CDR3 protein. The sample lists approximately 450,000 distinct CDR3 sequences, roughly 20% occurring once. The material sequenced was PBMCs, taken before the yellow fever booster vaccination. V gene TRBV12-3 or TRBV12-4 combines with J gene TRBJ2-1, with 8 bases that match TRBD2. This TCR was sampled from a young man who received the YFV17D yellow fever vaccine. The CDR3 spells CASSLIDWAGGYEQFF. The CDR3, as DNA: TGTGCCAGCAGCCTAATCGATTGGGCGGGGGGCTATGAGCAGTTCTTC.